This T cell receptor beta chain appears in the sequencing data of a study of human T cells and chemical hapten exposure (dated by TCRdb to about 2021). Study-wide context: For sensitization, 2% DPC in acetone was applied to a roughly 2 cm by roughly 2 cm area of upper inner arm skin. Weekly therapeutic DPC doses were additionally applied to the scalp of patients throughout the roughly 23-week study period. Patch testing was performed on the upper back with Finn chambers containing 0.01% DPC, and the patch tests were scored after 6 days according to International Contact Dermatitis Research Group standards. The patient cohort, mostly female, included alopecia areata with under or over 50% scalp involvement, alopecia totalis and alopecia universalis. Libraries were combined into a pool for sequencing, and differences in TCR yield between samples came mainly from small differences in library volumes within the pool. In alopecia patients, the study followed how the peripheral blood TCR repertoire changed in vivo over primary and secondary sensitization to diphenylcyclopropenone (DPC), a hapten. Blood samples were taken from patients before sensitization (week 0) and at 2, 6 and about 24 weeks after DPC sensitization. About 30 alopecia patients provided blood for TCR sequencing at one to four time points (pre-sensitization, 2, 6 and 24 weeks). The study at large found these results: Because every patient had alopecia, a presumed autoimmune disease, the patients' immune response might differ from that of healthy individuals. The number of PT1 expanded TCRs positively correlated with patch test score, significant at thresholds 8, 16 and 32 but not 4. Repeated subsampling changed both the strength of the expansion versus patch-test correlation and the threshold at which the correlation became significant. DPC sensitization did not change the number of TCRs with a frequency above 1 in 1000, and there was no evidence of changes in global repertoire structure. Significantly more large CDR3 similarity clusters were formed by expanded TCRs than by pre-sensitization or healthy control sets, consistent with antigen-driven responses.

To prepare the library, RACE was applied. The listed sequencing device is NextSeq 500. During library preparation, unique molecular identifiers were attached to individual cDNA molecules so that TCRs could be counted quantitatively and reproducibly. Both TCR alpha and TCR beta chains were sequenced from each blood RNA sample. Concerning the study's data processing: The median number of TCRs per sample was roughly 94,000, ranging from roughly 23,224 to 690,600. The Decombinator software suite was used to annotate the V, J and CDR3 of the TCR reads. For the PS versus PT1 abundance plots, all samples were subsampled to the same number of TCRs (28,000). TCRs were defined as expanded if absent before sensitization and observed at least eight times at the 2-week time point. TCRdb handled the public reads itself, with Q25 trimming in fastp and clone calling in MiXCR, and kept productive beta chains. Every CDR3 protein is listed once, alongside the most common genes and DNA of its rows. TCRdb, not the authors, supplied the V and J calls. This sample gives just over 350,000 distinct CDR3 sequences in total; roughly 6.3% of them show up just once. The ten top clones hold under 7% of the sample.

The sample's time point label, in plain terms: patch test 2, 6 weeks after DPC sensitization. Explained via the paper, the treatment or condition label denotes: therapeutic diphenylcyclopropenone sensitization with weekly scalp DPC. At every patch-test visit, the blood draw took place before the patch test was put on. Eligible patients were aged 18 to 70, diagnosed with alopecia, deemed suitable for DPC therapy, and excluded if pregnant. Total RNA was extracted from unfractionated whole blood collected in Tempus Blood RNA tubes. Compared with germline, V lacks 7 bases and J lacks 2 bases; bases without a gene match: 5. CDR1 and CDR2 were assigned from the germline V gene as MDHEN and SYDVKM. The CDR3, cysteine through phenylalanine, is 14 amino acids long. Only the CDR3 part of the read is kept: 42 bases, read in frame from the first base. This clonotype has at least ten counts. Its antigen target is currently unknown. Base qualities are missing; no much larger clone stands one base away.

The TCR comes from a woman aged 18-29 years with alopecia areata. Some clones in this sample may be carry-over from other donors' samples. Sequencing used whole blood, obtained in connection with sensitization to the hapten diphenylcyclopropenone (DPC). This chain is built from TRBV28 and TRBJ1-3; TRBD1 aligns with 7 central bases. The nucleotide sequence reads TGTGCCAGCACCCAGGGACAGCCTGGAAACACCATATATTTT. Its coded protein is CASTQGQPGNTIYF.